The clone carrying this T cell receptor beta chain was seen more than once but under ten times. The sample comes from a study of human T cells and chemical hapten exposure. The time point: pre-sensitization, week 0. Treatment meaning: therapeutic diphenylcyclopropenone sensitization with weekly scalp DPC. The germline gives CDR1 SNHLY, CDR2 FYNNEI. V gave up 4 bases and J gave up 0 bases, with 10 bases separating them. CDR3 size: 16 residues. TCRdb reprocessed the RACE reads via MiXCR and lists one record per CDR3 protein. In the table there are approximately 260,000 distinct CDR3 sequences, about 9% of which are singletons.

The TCR originated in a woman in her 40s with alopecia areata. Some clones in this sample may be carry-over from other donors' samples. The chain is built from TRBV2 and TRBJ2-6; D ambiguous. Sequencing used whole blood, obtained in connection with sensitization to the hapten diphenylcyclopropenone (DPC). The CDR3: CASSALGSSGANVLTF. The CDR3 nucleotides are TGTGCCAGCAGTGCCCTAGGAAGCTCTGGGGCCAACGTCCTGACTTTC.